Sequencing of this T cell receptor (beta chain) was carried out in a study of blood T cell repertoires in COVID-19. Across the whole study: T cells, B-cell-depleted T cells, or PBMCs supplied cDNA or gDNA.

The study drew participants aged about 18 to 89 years from 20 to 30 US areas. For recovered donors of Cohort 3, there were two negative PCRs, clearance, or symptom resolution. In the original workflow: Reference gene primer amplification gave estimated nucleated cell counts. Data came from immunoSEQ multiplex PCR; TCRdb stores just in-frame clones and leaves some out. The DNA was the basis for D and trimming; V, J and clone size are from that table. The table records around 140,000 clones, approximately 90% of them present only once. The receptor's source is a man between 50 and 59 years old who had recovered from COVID-19. The source material was PBMCs or T cells enriched from blood (not recorded which).

Written as DNA, the CDR3 is TGTGCCAGCAGCTTAGCGCGTGCGGGGGGCACAGATACGCAGTATTTT. Encoded protein: CASSLARAGGTDTQYF. The chain couples TRBV7-2 to TRBJ2-3, with 7 bases that match TRBD2. The CDR3 totals 16 residues. In germline, CDR1 is SGHTA, CDR2 FQGNSA. Losses at the gene ends were 0 bases for V and 1 base for J; bases not matched to a gene: 4.